The clone carrying this T cell receptor beta chain was detected only once. The protocol was immunoSEQ multiplex PCR, while the TCRdb copy is restricted to in-frame clones and leaves out a portion. The table lists more than 250,000 clones, approximately 83% of them singletons, with less than 2.5% in the top ten. This sample is drawn from a study of blood T cell repertoires in COVID-19. This study enrolled people aged roughly 18 to 89 from about two dozen US geographic areas. Germline trimming cut 3 bases from V and 3 bases from J; bases unmatched to any gene: 5. Per the germline V gene, CDR1 is MNHNS and CDR2 is SASEGT. This CDR3 contains 15 residues.

This clonotype was obtained from a man in his thirties or forties who had recovered from COVID-19. The chain carries TRBV6-1 and TRBJ1-2; 9 bases line up with TRBD1. What was sequenced was PBMCs or T cells enriched from blood (not recorded which). This CDR3 reads CASSEDRGYHYGYTF. In DNA, the CDR3 is TGTGCCAGCAGTGAGGACAGGGGTTATCACTATGGCTACACCTTC.